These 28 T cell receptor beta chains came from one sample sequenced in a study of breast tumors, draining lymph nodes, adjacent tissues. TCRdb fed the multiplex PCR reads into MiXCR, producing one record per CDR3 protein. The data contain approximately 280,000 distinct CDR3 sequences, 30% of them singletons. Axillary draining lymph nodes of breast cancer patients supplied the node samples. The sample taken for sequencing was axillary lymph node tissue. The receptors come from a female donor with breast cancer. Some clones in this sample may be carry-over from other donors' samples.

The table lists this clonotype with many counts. The CDR3 DNA is TGCAGTGCTAGACCATCCGGTGGCAGGGACGAGCAGTACTTC. Its translation is CSARPSGGRDEQYF. The V and J genes are TRBV20-1 and TRBJ2-7; D is possibly TRBD1 (5 bases). Germline lookup yields CDR1 DFQATT and CDR2 SNEGSKA (reference sequence). The CDR3 runs 14 residues. With 2 bases removed from V and 5 bases from J, the gap between germline ends came to 16 bases.

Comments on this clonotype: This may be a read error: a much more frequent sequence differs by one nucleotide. The CDR3 DNA is TGTGCCAGTAGTCGGGGGATTCGCGGCGAGCAGTACTTC. Residues: CASSRGIRGEQYF. V is TRBV19 and J is TRBJ2-7, with a possible D match to TRBD2 (6 bases). V lost 5 bases and J lost 6, with 14 bases in between. The CDR3 consists of 13 residues. Germline V gives CDR1 LNHDA, CDR2 SQIVND (reference sequence).

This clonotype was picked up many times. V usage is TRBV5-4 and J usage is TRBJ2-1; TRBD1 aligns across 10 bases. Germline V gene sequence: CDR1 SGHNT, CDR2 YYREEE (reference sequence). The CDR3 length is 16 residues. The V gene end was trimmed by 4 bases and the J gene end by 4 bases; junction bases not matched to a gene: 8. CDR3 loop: CASSIFGTGEYNEQFF. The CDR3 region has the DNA TGTGCCAGCAGCATTTTCGGGACAGGGGAATACAATGAGCAGTTCTTC. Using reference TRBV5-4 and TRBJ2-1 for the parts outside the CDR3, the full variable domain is ETGVTQSPTHLIKTRGQQVTLRCSSQSGHNTVSWYQQALGQGPQFIFQYYREEENGRGNFPPRFSGLQFPNYSSELNVNALELDDSALYLCASSIFGTGEYNEQFFGPGTRLTVL.

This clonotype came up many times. CDR3 amino acids: CASSTRTSGRAGETQYF. The CDR3 DNA reads as TGTGCCAGCAGTACCCGGACTAGCGGGAGGGCCGGGGAGACCCAGTACTTC. The chain links TRBV28 to TRBJ2-5; 15 positions agree with TRBD2. Germline V gene data show CDR1 as MDHEN and CDR2 as SYDVKM. This CDR3 region has 17 residues. With 5 bases clipped from V and 5 bases from J, the junction kept 9 bases outside the gene matches.

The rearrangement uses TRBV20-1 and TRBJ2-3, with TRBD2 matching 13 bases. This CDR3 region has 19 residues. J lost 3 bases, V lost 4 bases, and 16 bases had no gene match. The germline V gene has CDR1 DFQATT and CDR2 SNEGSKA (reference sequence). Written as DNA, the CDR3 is TGCAGTGCTACAGAGACTAGCGGGAGGTCGGGGGAAGGTACAGATACGCAGTATTTT. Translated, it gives CSATETSGRSGEGTDTQYF.

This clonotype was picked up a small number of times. The CDR3 nucleotides read TGCAGCGTAGACGGGGGCAACAATCAGCCCCAGCATTTT. As protein: CSVDGGNNQPQHF. This chain joins TRBV20-1 and TRBJ1-5, with a possible D match to TRBD1 (6 bases). CDR3 length: 13 residues. The germline gives CDR1 DFQATT, CDR2 SNEGSKA (reference sequence).

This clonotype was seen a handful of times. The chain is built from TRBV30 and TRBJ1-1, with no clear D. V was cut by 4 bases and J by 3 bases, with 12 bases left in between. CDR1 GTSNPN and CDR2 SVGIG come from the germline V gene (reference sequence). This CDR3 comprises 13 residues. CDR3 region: CAWMGRVDTEAFF. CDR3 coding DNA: TGTGCCTGGATGGGGAGGGTGGACACTGAAGCTTTCTTT.

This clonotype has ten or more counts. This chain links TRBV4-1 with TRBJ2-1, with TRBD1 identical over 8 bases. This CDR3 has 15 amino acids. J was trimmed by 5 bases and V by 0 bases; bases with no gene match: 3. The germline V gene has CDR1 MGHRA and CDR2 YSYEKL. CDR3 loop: CASSQDRGLNNEQFF. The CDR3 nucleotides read TGCGCCAGCAGCCAAGACAGGGGGCTTAACAATGAGCAGTTCTTC.

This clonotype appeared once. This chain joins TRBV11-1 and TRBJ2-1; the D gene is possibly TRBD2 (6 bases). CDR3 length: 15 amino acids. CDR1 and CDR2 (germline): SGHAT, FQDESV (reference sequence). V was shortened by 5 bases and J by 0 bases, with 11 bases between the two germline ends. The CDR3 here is CASSPCSGSYNEQFF. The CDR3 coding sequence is TGTGCCAGCAGCCCGTGTAGCGGCTCCTACAATGAGCAGTTCTTC.

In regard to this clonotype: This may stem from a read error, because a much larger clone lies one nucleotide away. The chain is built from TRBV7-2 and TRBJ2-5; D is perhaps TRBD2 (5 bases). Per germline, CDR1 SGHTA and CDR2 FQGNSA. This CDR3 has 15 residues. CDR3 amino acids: CASSLVGALGETQHF. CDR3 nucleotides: TGTGCCAGCAGCTTGGTGGGAGCCCTCGGGGAGACCCAGCACTTC.

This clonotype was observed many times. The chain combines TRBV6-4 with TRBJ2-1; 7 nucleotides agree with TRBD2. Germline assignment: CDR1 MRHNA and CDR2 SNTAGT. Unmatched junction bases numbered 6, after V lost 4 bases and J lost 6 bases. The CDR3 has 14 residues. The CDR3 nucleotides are TGTGCCAGCAGTGTTGCGGGAGTGGCCAATGAGCAGTTCTTC. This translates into CASSVAGVANEQFF.

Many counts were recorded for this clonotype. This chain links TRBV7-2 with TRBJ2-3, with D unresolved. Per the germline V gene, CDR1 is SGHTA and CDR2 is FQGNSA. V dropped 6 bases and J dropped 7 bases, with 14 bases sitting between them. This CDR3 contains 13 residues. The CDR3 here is CASSPDPINTQYF. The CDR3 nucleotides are TGTGCCAGCAGTCCCGACCCTATAAATACGCAGTATTTT.

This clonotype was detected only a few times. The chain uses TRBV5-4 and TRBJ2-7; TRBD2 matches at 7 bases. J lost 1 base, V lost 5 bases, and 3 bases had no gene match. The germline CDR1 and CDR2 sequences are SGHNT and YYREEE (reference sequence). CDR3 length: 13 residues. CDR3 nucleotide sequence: TGTGCCAGCAGTCTAGCGGAGTCCTACGAGCAGTACTTC. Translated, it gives CASSLAESYEQYF.

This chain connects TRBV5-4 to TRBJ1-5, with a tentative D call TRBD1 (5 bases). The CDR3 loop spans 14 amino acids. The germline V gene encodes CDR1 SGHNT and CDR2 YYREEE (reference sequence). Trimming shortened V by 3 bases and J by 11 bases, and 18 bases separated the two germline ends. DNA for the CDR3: TGTGCCAGCAGCTCGGGGACTAGCCAAGAGACCCAGCATTTT. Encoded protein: CASSSGTSQETQHF.

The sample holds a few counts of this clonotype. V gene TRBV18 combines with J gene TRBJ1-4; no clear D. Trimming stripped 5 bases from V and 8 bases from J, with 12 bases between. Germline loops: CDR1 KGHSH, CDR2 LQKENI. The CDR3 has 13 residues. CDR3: CASSEGRREKLFF. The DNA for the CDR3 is TGTGCCAGCTCAGAGGGCAGAAGAGAAAAACTGTTTTTT.

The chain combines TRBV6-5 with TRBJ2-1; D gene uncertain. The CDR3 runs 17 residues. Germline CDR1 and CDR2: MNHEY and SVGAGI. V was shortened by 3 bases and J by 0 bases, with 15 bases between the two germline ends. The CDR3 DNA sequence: TGTGCCAGCAGTTATCAAAGGTCGCTAGTCTCCTACAATGAGCAGTTCTTC. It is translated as CASSYQRSLVSYNEQFF.

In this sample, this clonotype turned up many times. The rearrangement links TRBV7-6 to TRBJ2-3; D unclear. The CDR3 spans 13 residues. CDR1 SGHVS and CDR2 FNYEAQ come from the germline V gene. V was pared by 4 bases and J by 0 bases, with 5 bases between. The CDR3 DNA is TGTGCCAGCAGCTCCCCAAGCACAGATACGCAGTATTTT. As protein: CASSSPSTDTQYF.

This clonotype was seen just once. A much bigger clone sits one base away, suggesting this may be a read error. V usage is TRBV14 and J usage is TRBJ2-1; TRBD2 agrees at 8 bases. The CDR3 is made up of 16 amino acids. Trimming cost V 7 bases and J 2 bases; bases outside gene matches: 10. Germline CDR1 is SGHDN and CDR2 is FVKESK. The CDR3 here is CASNPGRGLAYNEQFF. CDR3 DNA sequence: TGTGCCAGCAACCCGGGAAGGGGACTAGCCTACAATGAGCAGTTCTTC.

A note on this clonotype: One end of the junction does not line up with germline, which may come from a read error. The CDR3 nucleotides are TGTGCCTGCAGTGCGAATAGCGGGAGTGGGACCCAGTACTTC. As protein: CACSANSGSGTQYF. The rearrangement links TRBV2 to TRBJ2-5; 9 bases are a match to TRBD2. The CDR3 runs 14 residues. Germline V gives CDR1 SNHLY, CDR2 FYNNEI.

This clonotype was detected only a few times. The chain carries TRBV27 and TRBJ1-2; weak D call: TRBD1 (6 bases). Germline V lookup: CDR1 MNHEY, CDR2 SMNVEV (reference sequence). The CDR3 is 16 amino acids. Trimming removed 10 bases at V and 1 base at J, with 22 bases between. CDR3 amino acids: CANYRVGGLSNYGYTF. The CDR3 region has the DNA TGTGCCAACTACAGGGTGGGGGGATTAAGTAACTATGGCTACACCTTC.

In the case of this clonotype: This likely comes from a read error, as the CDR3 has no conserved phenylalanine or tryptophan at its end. CDR3 loop: CASSLIRSDYGYTP. The CDR3 nucleotides read TGTGCCAGCAGCTTAATAAGATCGGACTATGGCTACACCCCC. This sequence joins TRBV7-9 and TRBJ1-2, with D unresolved. Germline assignment: CDR1 SEHNR and CDR2 FQNEAQ (reference sequence). The CDR3 length is 14 residues. V lost 2 bases to trimming and J lost 3 bases, with 10 bases between them.

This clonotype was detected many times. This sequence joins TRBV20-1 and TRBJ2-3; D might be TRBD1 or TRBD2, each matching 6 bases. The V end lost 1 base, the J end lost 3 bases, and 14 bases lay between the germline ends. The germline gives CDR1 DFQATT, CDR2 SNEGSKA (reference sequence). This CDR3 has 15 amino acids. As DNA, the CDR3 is TGCAGTGCTAGAGTAGGGGGGAGAAGGACAGATACGCAGTATTTT. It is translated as CSARVGGRRTDTQYF.

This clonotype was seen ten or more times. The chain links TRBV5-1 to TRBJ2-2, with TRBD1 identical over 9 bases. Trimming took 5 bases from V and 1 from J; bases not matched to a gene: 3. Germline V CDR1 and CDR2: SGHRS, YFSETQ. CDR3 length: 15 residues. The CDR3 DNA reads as TGCGCCAGCAGAAGACAGGGGGAGAACACCGGGGAGCTGTTTTTT. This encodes CASRRQGENTGELFF.

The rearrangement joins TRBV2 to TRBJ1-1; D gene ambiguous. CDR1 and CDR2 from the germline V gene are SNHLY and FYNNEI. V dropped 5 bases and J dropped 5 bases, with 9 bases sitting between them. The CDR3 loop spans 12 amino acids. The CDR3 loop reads CASSMGSTEAFF. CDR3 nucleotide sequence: TGTGCCAGCAGTATGGGAAGTACTGAAGCTTTCTTT.

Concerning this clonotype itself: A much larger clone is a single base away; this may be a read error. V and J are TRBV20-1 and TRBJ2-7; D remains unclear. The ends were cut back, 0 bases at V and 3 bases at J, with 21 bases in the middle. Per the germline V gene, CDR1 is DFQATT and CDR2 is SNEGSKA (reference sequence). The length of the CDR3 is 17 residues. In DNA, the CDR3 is TGCAGTGCTAGAGATCTGGGCCTCCAGACCCATCTCTACGAGCAGTACTTC. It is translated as CSARDLGLQTHLYEQYF.

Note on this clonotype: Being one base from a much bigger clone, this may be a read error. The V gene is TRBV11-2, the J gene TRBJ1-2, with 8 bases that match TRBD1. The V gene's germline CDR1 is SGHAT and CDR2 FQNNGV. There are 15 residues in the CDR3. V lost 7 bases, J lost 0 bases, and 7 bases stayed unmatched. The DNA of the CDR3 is TGTGCCAGCACGCGGGGGACAGGAACTAACTATGGCTACACCTTC. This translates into CASTRGTGTNYGYTF.

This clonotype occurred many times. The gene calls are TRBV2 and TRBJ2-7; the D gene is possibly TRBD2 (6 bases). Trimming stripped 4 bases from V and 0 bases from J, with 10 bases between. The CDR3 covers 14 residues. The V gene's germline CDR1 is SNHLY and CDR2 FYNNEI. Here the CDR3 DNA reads TGTGCCAGCAGTGCTGGGAGGAGCTCCTACGAGCAGTACTTC. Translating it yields CASSAGRSSYEQYF.

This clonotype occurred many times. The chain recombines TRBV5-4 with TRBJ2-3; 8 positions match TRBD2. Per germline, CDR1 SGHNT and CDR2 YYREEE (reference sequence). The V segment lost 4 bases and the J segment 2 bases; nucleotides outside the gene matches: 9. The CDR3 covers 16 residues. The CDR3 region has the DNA TGTGCCAGCAGCCCGGGGGGGTGGCAGCTCACAGATACGCAGTATTTT. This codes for CASSPGGWQLTDTQYF.